The clone carrying this TCR beta chain appeared many times. Its antigen is as yet unknown. Germline V gene lookup returns CDR1 MNHNS and CDR2 SASEGT. The ends were cut back, 7 bases at V and 0 bases at J, with 18 bases in the middle. CDR3 length: 17 amino acids. Ophthalmopathy cases showed moderate-to-severe activity, scoring CAS ≥3 and NOSPECS ≥4, with duration under 3 months. This sample is drawn from a study of Graves' ophthalmopathy and Graves' hyperthyroidism. Study findings and constraints: As the model predicted ophthalmopathy progression, it achieved a sensitivity of nearly 71% and a specificity of approximately 72%.

The sequenced template was RNA, covering the TCR beta CDR3 region. HTBI-primed RT-PCR formed the first round, and a multiplex PCR formed the second. In TCRdb, the multiplex PCR reads were re-called with MiXCR into one record per CDR3 protein. This table has roughly 500,000 distinct CDR3 sequences, about an eighth appearing once. V usage is TRBV6-1 and J usage is TRBJ2-2, with D perhaps being TRBD1 or TRBD2 (5 bases each). Sequencing used blood. This sequence was found in a woman aged 25 to 39 with Graves' ophthalmopathy. CDR3 amino acids: CASTPPPGRPNTGELFF. The DNA of the CDR3 is TGTGCCAGCACCCCACCCCCGGGACGGCCGAACACCGGGGAGCTGTTTTTT.